This is a list of T cell receptor beta chains from one sample in a study of cytomegalovirus exposure and HLA in healthy donors. The repertoire was sequenced with immunoSEQ multiplex PCR; TCRdb's copy has only in-frame clones and lacks some. The sample includes roughly 120,000 clones, approximately 69% of them seen just once. The source material was PBMCs. These receptors all come from a woman aged 45-59 years in good health and CMV-seropositive. Both conserved end residues are part of each CDR3. A D gene is named only where the DNA matches it firmly. Size is stated for part of the rows, as once, few or many counts, or as a class when the clone is expanded.

TRBJ1-4,TRBD1,TRBV5-1,-,CASTLQTGGGISTNEKLFF,TGCGCCAGCACCCTACAGACAGGGGGAGGAATTTCAACTAATGAAAAACTGTTTTTT
TRBJ2-7,TRBD1,TRBV7-9,-,CSMGRGQYEQYF,TGTTCCATGGGAAGGGGGCAGTACGAGCAGTACTTC
TRBJ2-5,TRBD2,TRBV10-3,-,CAISWGLAGEQETQYF,TGTGCCATCAGTTGGGGACTAGCGGGGGAACAAGAGACCCAGTACTTC
TRBJ1-1,TRBD1,TRBV5-4,-,CASSLRQGEAFF,TGTGCCAGCAGCCTCAGACAGGGGGAAGCTTTCTTT
TRBJ1-1,-,TRBV29-1,-,CSVGQVTNTEAFF,TGCAGCGTTGGTCAGGTTACGAACACTGAAGCTTTCTTT
TRBJ2-5,TRBD2,TRBV14,-,CASSQEVSSGSQETQYF,TGTGCCAGCAGCCAAGAGGTGTCTAGCGGGAGCCAAGAGACCCAGTACTTC
TRBJ2-4,-,TRBV5-4,-,CASSLGGDLAKNIQYF,TGTGCCAGCAGCTTGGGGGGCGACCTAGCCAAAAACATTCAGTACTTC
TRBJ2-7,TRBD1,TRBV6-1,-,CASSEILRGQGGGEQYF,TGTGCCAGCAGTGAAATTTTGAGGGGACAGGGAGGCGGGGAGCAGTACTTC
TRBJ1-3,TRBD1,TRBV6-5,-,CATLRQGGDTIYF,TGTGCCACCTTAAGACAGGGGGGGGACACCATATATTTT
TRBJ2-2,-,TRBV4-3,-,CASSQVLEGPGELFF,TGCGCCAGCAGCCAAGTCCTAGAAGGCCCCGGGGAGCTGTTTTTT
TRBJ2-3,-,TRBV30,-,CAWRQVDTQYF,TGTGCCTGGAGACAAGTGGATACGCAGTATTTT
TRBJ2-2,-,TRBV19,-,CASRTSGNTGELFF,TGTGCCAGTAGAACTTCCGGGAACACCGGGGAGCTGTTTTTT
TRBJ1-1,-,TRBV4-3,-,CASSQRPGEAFF,TGCGCCAGCAGCCAACGACCGGGGGAGGCTTTCTTT
TRBJ2-7,TRBD1,TRBV7-9,once,CASSPRQGASGEQYF,TGTGCCAGCAGCCCCAGACAGGGGGCGTCGGGGGAGCAGTACTTC
TRBJ1-3,-,TRBV29-1,-,CSVATQALERSGNTIYF,TGCAGCGTGGCCACACAGGCTCTAGAGAGATCTGGAAACACCATATATTTT
TRBJ2-5,-,TRBV1,few,CTSSPPGLADQETQYF,TGCACCAGCAGCCCGCCGGGACTAGCGGACCAAGAGACCCAGTACTTC
TRBJ1-2,-,TRBV27,-,CASSYLTGSIYGYTF,TGTGCCAGCAGTTACCTGACAGGTTCCATCTATGGCTACACCTTC
TRBJ1-1,TRBD1,TRBV9,few,CASSAFTGVNTEAFF,TGTGCCAGCAGCGCCTTTACAGGGGTTAACACTGAAGCTTTCTTT
TRBJ1-5,-,TRBV15,-,CATSRDWGQNQPQHF,TGTGCCACCAGCAGAGATTGGGGACAAAATCAGCCCCAGCATTTT
TRBJ2-1,TRBD2,TRBV5-1,-,CASSYSPSLLAGEYHEQFF,TGCGCCAGCAGCTACTCCCCTTCGTTACTAGCGGGGGAGTATCATGAGCAGTTCTTC
TRBJ2-3,-,TRBV5-4,-,CASSPVAGWDTQYF,TGTGCCAGCAGCCCGGTTGCGGGCTGGGATACGCAGTATTTT
TRBJ1-3,-,TRBV15,-,CATSRDRGGGNTIYF,TGTGCCACCAGCAGAGATAGGGGTGGTGGAAACACCATATATTTT
TRBJ2-7,-,TRBV7-2,-,CASSLMVAGSSYEQYF,TGTGCCAGCAGCTTAATGGTCGCAGGGTCCTCCTACGAGCAGTACTTC
TRBJ1-3,TRBD1,TRBV4-1,few,CASSQEDRAGNTIYF,TGCGCCAGCAGCCAAGAAGACAGGGCTGGAAACACCATATATTTT
TRBJ2-3,-,TRBV7-2,-,CASSFFQGGMDTQYF,TGTGCCAGCAGCTTTTTCCAAGGAGGGATGGATACGCAGTATTTT
TRBJ1-1,-,TRBV4-1,few,CASSQGFRQENTEAFF,TGCGCCAGCAGCCAAGGGTTTCGACAGGAGAACACTGAAGCTTTCTTT
TRBJ2-4,-,TRBV14,-,CASSHHDGKVPKNIQYF,TGTGCCAGCAGCCACCACGACGGGAAGGTCCCCAAAAACATTCAGTACTTC
TRBJ2-7,-,TRBV29-1,-,CSVEQDTYEQYF,TGCAGCGTCGAACAGGACACCTACGAGCAGTACTTC
TRBJ2-1,-,TRBV19,-,CASTVADHNEQFF,TGTGCCAGTACGGTAGCGGATCACAATGAGCAGTTCTTC
TRBJ2-1,-,TRBV5-1,-,CASSLGSSSYNEQFF,TGCGCCAGCAGCTTGGGTTCCAGCTCCTACAATGAGCAGTTCTTC
TRBJ1-2,-,TRBV4-3,-,CASSQEVYQGTAGYTF,TGCGCCAGCAGCCAAGAGGTTTATCAGGGAACAGCTGGCTACACCTTC
TRBJ1-1,TRBD1,TRBV27,-,CASNPGTGVRTEAFF,TGTGCCAGCAATCCCGGAACAGGGGTGCGTACTGAAGCTTTCTTT
TRBJ1-2,TRBD1,TRBV4-3,-,CASSQDRDLGGLIYGYTF,TGCGCCAGCAGCCAAGACAGGGACCTAGGGGGCTTGATCTATGGCTACACCTTC
TRBJ2-4,-,TRBV4-3,-,CASSPTRQGDIQYF,TGCGCCAGCAGCCCAACGCGGCAAGGGGACATTCAGTACTTC
TRBJ1-1,-,TRBV29-1,-,CSVQGQIMNTEAFF,TGCAGCGTTCAAGGGCAGATAATGAACACTGAAGCTTTCTTT
TRBJ2-3,TRBD1,TRBV18,-,CASSPRGQGIADTQYF,TGTGCCAGCTCACCAAGGGGACAGGGTATCGCAGATACGCAGTATTTT
TRBJ2-4,TRBD1,TRBV6-1,-,CASSQGQGGIQYF,TGTGCCAGCAGCCAAGGACAGGGCGGCATTCAGTACTTC
TRBJ1-6,TRBD1,TRBV25-1,-,CASSRWQGESPLHF,TGTGCCAGCTCTCGGTGGCAGGGGGAATCACCCCTCCACTTT